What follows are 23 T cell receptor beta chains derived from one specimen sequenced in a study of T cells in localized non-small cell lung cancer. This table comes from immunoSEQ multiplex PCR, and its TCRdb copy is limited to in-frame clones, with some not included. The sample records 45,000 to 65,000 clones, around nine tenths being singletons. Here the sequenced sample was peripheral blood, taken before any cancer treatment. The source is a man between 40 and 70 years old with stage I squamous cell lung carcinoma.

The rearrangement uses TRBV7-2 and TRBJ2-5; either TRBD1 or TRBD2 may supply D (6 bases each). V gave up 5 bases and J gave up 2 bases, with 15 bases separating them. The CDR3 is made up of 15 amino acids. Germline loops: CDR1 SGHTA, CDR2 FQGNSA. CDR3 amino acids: CASSVAAGHQETQYF. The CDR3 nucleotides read TGTGCCAGCAGCGTGGCCGCGGGACATCAAGAGACCCAGTACTTC.

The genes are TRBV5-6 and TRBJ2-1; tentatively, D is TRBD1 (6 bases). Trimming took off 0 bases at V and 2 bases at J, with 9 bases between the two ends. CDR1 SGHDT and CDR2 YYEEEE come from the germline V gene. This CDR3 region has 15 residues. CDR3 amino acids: CASSLVGGPYNEQFF. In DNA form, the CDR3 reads TGTGCCAGCAGCTTGGTTGGGGGCCCCTACAATGAGCAGTTCTTC.

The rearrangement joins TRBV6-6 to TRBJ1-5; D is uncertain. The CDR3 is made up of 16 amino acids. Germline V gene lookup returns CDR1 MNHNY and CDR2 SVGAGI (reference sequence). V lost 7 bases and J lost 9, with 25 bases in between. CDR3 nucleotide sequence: TGTGCCAGCACCCTAACGCCGTATGGCGGCCCAGGGCCCCAGCATTTT. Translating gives CASTLTPYGGPGPQHF.

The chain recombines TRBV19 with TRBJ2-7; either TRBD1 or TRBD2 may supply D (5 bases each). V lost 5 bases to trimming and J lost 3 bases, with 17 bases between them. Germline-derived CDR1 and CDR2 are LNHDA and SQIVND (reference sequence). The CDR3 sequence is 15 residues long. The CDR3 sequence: CASSFTGTDLYEQYF. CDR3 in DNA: TGTGCCAGTAGTTTCACCGGGACGGACCTCTACGAGCAGTACTTC.

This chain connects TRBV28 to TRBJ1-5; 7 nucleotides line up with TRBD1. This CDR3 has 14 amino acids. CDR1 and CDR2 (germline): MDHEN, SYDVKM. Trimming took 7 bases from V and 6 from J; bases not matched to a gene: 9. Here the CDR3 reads CASTRGGATQPQHF. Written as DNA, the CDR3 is TGTGCCAGCACCAGGGGGGGGGCTACTCAGCCCCAGCATTTT.

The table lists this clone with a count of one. CDR3 amino acids: CASSLLGYGYTF. The CDR3 region has the DNA TGTGCCAGCAGCCTACTAGGCTATGGCTACACCTTC. The rearrangement links TRBV6-5 to TRBJ1-2; no clear D. There are 12 residues in the CDR3. Germline values: CDR1 MNHEY, CDR2 SVGAGI. Trimming left V 6 bases short and J 4 bases short, with 9 bases between.

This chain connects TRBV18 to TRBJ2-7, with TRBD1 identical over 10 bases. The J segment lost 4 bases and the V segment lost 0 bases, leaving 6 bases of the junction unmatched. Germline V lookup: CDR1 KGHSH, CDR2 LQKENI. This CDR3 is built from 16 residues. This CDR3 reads CASSPPYRDRGYEQYF. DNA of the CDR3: TGTGCCAGCTCACCACCGTATCGGGACAGGGGATACGAGCAGTACTTC.

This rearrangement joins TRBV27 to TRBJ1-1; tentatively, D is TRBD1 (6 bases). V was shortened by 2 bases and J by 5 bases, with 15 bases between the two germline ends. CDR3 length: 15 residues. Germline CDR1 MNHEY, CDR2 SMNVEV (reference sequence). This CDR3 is CASSLSGGSGTEAFF. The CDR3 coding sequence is TGTGCCAGCAGTTTAAGTGGGGGCTCGGGAACTGAAGCTTTCTTT.

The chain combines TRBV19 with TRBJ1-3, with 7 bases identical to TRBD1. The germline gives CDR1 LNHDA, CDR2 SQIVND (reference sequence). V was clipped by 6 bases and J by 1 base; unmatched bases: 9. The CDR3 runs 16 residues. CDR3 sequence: CASRGIDRESGNTIYF. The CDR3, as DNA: TGTGCCAGTAGGGGAATCGACAGGGAATCTGGAAACACCATATATTTT.

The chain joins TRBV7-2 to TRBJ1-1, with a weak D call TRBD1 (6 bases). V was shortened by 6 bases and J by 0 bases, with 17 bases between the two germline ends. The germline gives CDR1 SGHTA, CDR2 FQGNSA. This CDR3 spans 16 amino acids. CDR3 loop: CASSDRGGSMNTEAFF. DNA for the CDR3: TGTGCCAGCAGTGATAGGGGGGGCAGTATGAACACTGAAGCTTTCTTT.

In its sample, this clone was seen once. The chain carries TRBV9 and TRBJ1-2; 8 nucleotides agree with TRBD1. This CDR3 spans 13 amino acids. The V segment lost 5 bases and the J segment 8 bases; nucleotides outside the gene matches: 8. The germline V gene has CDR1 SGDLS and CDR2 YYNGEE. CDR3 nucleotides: TGTGCCAGCAGTTTCCAGGGGGCGGGCGGCTACACCTTC. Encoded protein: CASSFQGAGGYTF.

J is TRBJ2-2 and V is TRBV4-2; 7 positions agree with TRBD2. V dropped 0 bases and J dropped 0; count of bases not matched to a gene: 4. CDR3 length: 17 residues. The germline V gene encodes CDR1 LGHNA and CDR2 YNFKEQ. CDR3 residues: CASSQEGGGSNTGELFF. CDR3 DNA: TGTGCCAGCAGCCAAGAGGGGGGAGGGTCGAACACCGGGGAGCTGTTTTTT.

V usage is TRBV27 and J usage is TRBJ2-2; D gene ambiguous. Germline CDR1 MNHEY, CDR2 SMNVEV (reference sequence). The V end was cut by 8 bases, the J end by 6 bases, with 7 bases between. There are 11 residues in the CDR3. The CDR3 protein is CASGPPGELFF. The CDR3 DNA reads TGTGCCAGCGGGCCCCCCGGGGAGCTGTTTTTT.

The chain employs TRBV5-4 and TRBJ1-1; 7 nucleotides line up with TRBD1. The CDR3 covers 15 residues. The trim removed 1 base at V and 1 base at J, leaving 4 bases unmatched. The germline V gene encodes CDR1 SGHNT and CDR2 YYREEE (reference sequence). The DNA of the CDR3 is TGTGCCAGCAGCTTGTTAGGGACAGAGAACACTGAAGCTTTCTTT. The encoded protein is CASSLLGTENTEAFF.

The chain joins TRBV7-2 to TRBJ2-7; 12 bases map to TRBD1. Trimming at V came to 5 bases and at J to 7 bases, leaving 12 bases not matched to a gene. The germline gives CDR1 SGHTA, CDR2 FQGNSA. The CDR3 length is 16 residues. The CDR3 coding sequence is TGTGCCAGCAGCGGGGTGGGGACAGGGGGCTTTCGGGAGCAGTACTTC. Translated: CASSGVGTGGFREQYF.

The CDR3 reads CAISRQGSGNTIYF. CDR3 nucleotides: TGTGCCATCAGTCGACAGGGCAGCGGAAACACCATATATTTT. The chain links TRBV10-3 to TRBJ1-3; 7 bases are a match to TRBD1. Trimming removed 5 bases from V and 4 bases from J; junction bases left unmatched: 5. Germline V gene lookup returns CDR1 ENHRY and CDR2 SYGVKD. The CDR3 has 14 residues.

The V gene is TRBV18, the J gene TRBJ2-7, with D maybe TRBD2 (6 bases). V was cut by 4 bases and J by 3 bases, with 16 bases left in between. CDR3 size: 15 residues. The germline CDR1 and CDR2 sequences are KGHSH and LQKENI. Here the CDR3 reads CASSRSSGLGYEQYF. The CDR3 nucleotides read TGTGCCAGCTCACGGAGTAGCGGACTTGGCTACGAGCAGTACTTC.

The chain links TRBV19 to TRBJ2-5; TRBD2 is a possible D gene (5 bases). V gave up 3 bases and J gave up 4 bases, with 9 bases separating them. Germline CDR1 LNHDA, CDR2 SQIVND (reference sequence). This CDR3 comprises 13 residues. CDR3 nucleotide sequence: TGTGCCAGTAGTATGGTTGCGGGAGAGACCCAGTACTTC. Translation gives CASSMVAGETQYF.

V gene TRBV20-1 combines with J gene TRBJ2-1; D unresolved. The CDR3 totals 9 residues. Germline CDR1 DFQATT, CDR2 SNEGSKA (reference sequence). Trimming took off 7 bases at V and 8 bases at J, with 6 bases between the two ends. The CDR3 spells CSVGYEQFF. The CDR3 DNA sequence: TGCAGTGTAGGCTATGAGCAGTTCTTC.

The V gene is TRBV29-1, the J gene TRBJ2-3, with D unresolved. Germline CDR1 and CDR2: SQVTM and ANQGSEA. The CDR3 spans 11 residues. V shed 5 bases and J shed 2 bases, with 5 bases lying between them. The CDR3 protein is CSVSTTDTQYF. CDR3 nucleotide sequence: TGCAGCGTTAGTACCACAGATACGCAGTATTTT.

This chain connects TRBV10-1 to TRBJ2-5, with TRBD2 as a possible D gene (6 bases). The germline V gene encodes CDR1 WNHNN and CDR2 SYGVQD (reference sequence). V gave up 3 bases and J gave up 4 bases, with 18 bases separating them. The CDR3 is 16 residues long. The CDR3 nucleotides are TGCGCCAGCAGTGAAGTATCGGGACTCGACCCAGAGACCCAGTACTTC. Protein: CASSEVSGLDPETQYF.

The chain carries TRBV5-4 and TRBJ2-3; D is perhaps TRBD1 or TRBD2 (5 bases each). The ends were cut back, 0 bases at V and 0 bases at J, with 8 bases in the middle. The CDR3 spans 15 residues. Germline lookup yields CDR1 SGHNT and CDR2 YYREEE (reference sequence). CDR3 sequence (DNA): TGTGCCAGCAGCTTGGGAGGGGAGAGCACAGATACGCAGTATTTT. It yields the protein CASSLGGESTDTQYF.

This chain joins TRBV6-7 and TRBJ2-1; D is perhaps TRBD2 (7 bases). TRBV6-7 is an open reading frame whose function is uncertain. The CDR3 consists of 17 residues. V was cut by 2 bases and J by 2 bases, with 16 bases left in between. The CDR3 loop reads CASSYSFPGGTYNEQFF. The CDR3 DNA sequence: TGTGCCAGCAGTTACAGCTTCCCGGGGGGCACCTACAATGAGCAGTTCTTC.